This T cell receptor (beta chain) was identified during a study of T cell repertoires in cytomegalovirus infection. The V segment lost 5 bases and the J segment 6 bases; nucleotides outside the gene matches: 7. Germline CDR1 is SEHNR and CDR2 is FQNEAQ (reference sequence). The CDR3 extends over 14 amino acids. Only a few counts were recorded for this clonotype. Its antigen remains unidentified. Whole-study results and caveats: Cumulative public TCR beta family frequency identified carriers of CMV plus the relevant HLA.

Each CDR3 protein is one row after TCRdb ran MiXCR on the reads. The table includes some 54,000 distinct CDR3 sequences, around 20% detected once. This receptor was taken from a human donor in good health (CMV status not recorded). Some clones in this sample may be carry-over from other donors' samples. The material was CD8+ T cells from cultured PBMCs, obtained from culture after CMV antigen stimulation. The V and J genes are TRBV7-9 and TRBJ1-2, with TRBD1 matching 9 bases. The CDR3 here is CASSLQGAGHGYTF. The CDR3 nucleotides read TGTGCCAGCAGCCTACAGGGGGCCGGCCATGGCTACACCTTC.